This note documents a single TCR beta chain sequence. In this sample, this clone turned up a few times. There is no known antigen for this receptor. Base qualities are missing; no much larger clone stands one base away. These data come from a study of beta chain features in type 1 diabetes (dated 2018 in TCRdb). In the study overall: Mean age, gender distribution, total cell number and subset yield were not different between patients and healthy donors. Across all samples, fewer than 130 million sorted cells were examined, and cell number per subset correlated strongly with RNA yield. The study compared the TCRB repertoires of sorted circulating CD4+ T cell subsets in recently diagnosed type 1 diabetes patients with those in matched healthy donors. Regulatory and stem cell-like memory subsets were obtained from only 8 patients and about 8 healthy donors, while naive and central memory subsets were obtained from all 30 or so donors.

V sheds 6 bases and J sheds 1 base, leaving 16 bases between their ends. From its cysteine to its phenylalanine, the CDR3 spans 15 amino acids. The DNA shown is the 45-base CDR3, in frame from base 1. The germline V gene provides CDR1 SGHTA and CDR2 FQGNSA. The entire amount of isolated RNA was reverse transcribed using the High Capacity cDNA Reverse Transcription Kit, so the sequenced TCRB transcripts were expressed ones. Deep immunoSEQ sequencing was applied to naive, central memory and regulatory T cell samples, giving an average of about 3.6 million total reads per sample. Sorted cells were lysed in RLT buffer and RNA was extracted with DNase-treated RNeasy Micro or Mini kits, depending on cell number. Each cell subset was processed separately to prevent cross-contamination, with patient and healthy donor samples processed together. Using the immunoSEQ multiplex PCR, TCRB sequences were amplified from cDNA into 87-bp fragments spanning the CDR3 region. Sequencing of the amplicons was performed on the Illumina HiSeq platform. On the study's bioinformatics: Synthetic template baselines were used to correct PCR bias computationally, reads within Hamming distance 2 were collapsed, and singletons that could not be merged were discarded. Reads were aligned against IMGT to assign V, D and J genes, CDR3 length and insertions or deletions at six rearrangement sites. Clonotype counts were normalized to sorted cell number within each subset before computing true diversity and Gini coefficients with the tcR R package. The overlap coefficient, calculated on TCRB nucleotide sequences, was used to measure repertoire sharing. Out-of-frame TCRB sequences from naive cells were analyzed as a proxy for the pre-selection repertoire. Entries here come from immuneACCESS through TCRdb and include only in-frame sequences with V and J called. Some clones fail to appear in such tables; in the studies checked, an unresolved V gene covers under half of the shortfall, and the cause of the remainder is unknown. D and trimming come from the DNA, and the V and J calls and clone size come from that table. This sample gives fewer than 300,000 clones in total; approximately 10% of them show up just once. The ten largest clones capture about 0.018% of the sample.

From each donor, a single peripheral blood sample of about 100 mL on average was drawn into heparinised tubes. A BD FACSAria II and a panel including CD45RO, CCR7, CD25, CD127, CD95 and CD27 were used to sort naive, central memory, regulatory and stem cell-like memory CD4+ T cells. All sorted populations exceeded 95% purity. PBMCs were isolated right away by Lymphoprep density gradient centrifugation and were stained directly, without culture. So that batch effects would be minimized, each experiment stained and sorted samples in pairs, pairing one healthy donor with one patient. Here is what the overall study found, with its caveats: Because cDNA was sequenced instead of genomic DNA, highly expressing activated cells could be over-represented, though the groups showed no difference in activation or CD3 levels. Fewer insertions and more nucleotide deletions at VDJ recombination sites were observed in patients with type 1 diabetes, implying thymic rearrangement abnormalities. Naive, central memory and regulatory TCRB repertoires appeared to be more similar among patients than among healthy donors. Because small numbers of individuals were included in the HLA sub-analyses, any influence of HLA type on TCRB rearrangement was left unresolved. PCR may preferentially amplify shorter templates, but because patient and control samples were amplified and corrected together, any resulting skew would affect both groups equally. Type 1 diabetes patients showed a moderate but significant shortening of TCRB CDR3 length in all four CD4+ subsets.

This clonotype was obtained from a man between 25 and 39 years old with type 1 diabetes. Sequenced sample: naive CD4+ T cells from blood. The intended sense of this specimen's cell subset or site label: true naive CD4+ T cells. In this chain, TRBV7-2 is recombined with TRBJ2-7, and possibly TRBD1, on 6 matching bases. The CDR3: CASRSPTGTSYEQYF. The sequenced DNA is TGTGCCAGCAGAAGTCCTACAGGGACGTCCTACGAGCAGTACTTC.